This is a list of T cell receptor beta chains from one sample in a study of shared clonotypes between healthy human individuals. Assay used: immunoSEQ multiplex PCR; TCRdb lists only in-frame clones, some missing. The top ten hold 0.61% of the sample, which has over a million clones, approximately 78% seen once. The sequenced sample was memory CD4+ T cells from PBMCs. These TCRs come from a man younger than 35 in good health. Some clones in this sample may be carry-over from other donors' samples. Both conserved end residues are part of each CDR3. The D gene is left open where the match is weak. For some rows the clone size is stated as once, few or many, or as a class when expanded; others skip it.

d_call j_call clone_size v_call cdr3_aa cdr3_nt
TRBD2 TRBJ2-7 NA TRBV7-2 CASSLVPSGRASYEQYF TGTGCCAGCAGCTTGGTGCCTAGCGGGAGGGCCTCCTACGAGCAGTACTTC
NA TRBJ1-1 NA TRBV6-5 CASSLQGGSNTEAFF TGTGCCAGCAGTCTACAGGGAGGTAGCAACACTGAAGCTTTCTTT
NA TRBJ2-7 NA TRBV4-2 CASSTTDRGSKNEQYF TGTGCCAGCAGTACCACCGATAGGGGTTCGAAGAACGAGCAGTACTTC
TRBD1 TRBJ2-6 NA TRBV4-3 CASSSWTGAGANVLTF TGCGCCAGCAGCTCCTGGACAGGGGCTGGGGCCAACGTCCTGACTTTC
NA TRBJ1-1 NA TRBV28 CASAPGGPTEAFF TGTGCCAGCGCCCCGGGGGGGCCCACTGAAGCTTTCTTT
NA TRBJ1-1 NA TRBV5-1 CASSRIPVNTEAFF TGCGCCAGCAGCCGGATCCCAGTGAACACTGAAGCTTTCTTT
NA TRBJ1-1 NA TRBV5-1 CASSLGFGDTEAFF TGCGCCAGCAGCTTGGGTTTCGGGGACACTGAAGCTTTCTTT
NA TRBJ1-4 once TRBV19 CASSPGHTIGVRLFF TGTGCCAGTAGTCCCGGACACACGATAGGTGTTAGACTGTTTTTT
NA TRBJ2-7 once TRBV29-1 CSVTGTSEQYF TGCAGCGTTACCGGGACCAGCGAGCAGTACTTC
TRBD2 TRBJ2-1 NA TRBV11-2 CASSLRLAPLSEQFF TGTGCCAGCAGCTTGAGACTAGCCCCTTTAAGTGAGCAGTTCTTC
TRBD1 TRBJ1-1 few TRBV5-4 CASSFGTGGTEAFF TGTGCCAGCAGCTTCGGGACAGGGGGCACTGAAGCTTTCTTT
TRBD2 TRBJ2-2 NA TRBV7-3 CASSAAQREIAGELFF TGTGCCAGCAGCGCAGCCCAGCGGGAGATAGCCGGGGAGCTGTTTTTT
NA TRBJ1-5 NA TRBV30 CAWSRGPGQSQHF TGTGCCTGGAGTCGAGGGCCTGGTCAGTCCCAGCATTTT
NA TRBJ2-5 NA TRBV28 CASSPPGGETQYF TGTGCCAGCAGTCCCCCCGGGGGAGAGACCCAGTACTTC
NA TRBJ2-5 NA TRBV27 CASSLSGRERATQYF TGTGCCAGCAGTTTATCGGGGCGGGAACGGGCAACCCAGTACTTC
NA TRBJ2-3 NA TRBV11-2 CASSLVLAGTSTDTQYF TGTGCCAGCAGCTTAGTATTGGCGGGAACTAGCACAGATACGCAGTATTTT
NA TRBJ2-1 few TRBV14 CASSQDRGDRRNEQFF TGTGCCAGCAGCCAAGATCGGGGGGACAGAAGGAATGAGCAGTTCTTC
TRBD2 TRBJ2-5 few TRBV7-9 CASSVLAGGAGETQYF TGTGCCAGCAGCGTACTAGCGGGAGGGGCGGGAGAGACCCAGTACTTC
NA TRBJ2-2 NA TRBV27 CASSLRSGNTGELFF TGTGCCAGCAGTTTACGGTCAGGGAACACCGGGGAGCTGTTTTTT
NA TRBJ1-1 NA TRBV7-9 CASSAEQGNTEAFF TGTGCCAGCAGCGCCGAACAGGGGAACACTGAAGCTTTCTTT
NA TRBJ2-7 NA TRBV5-1 CASSLAMEAYEQYF TGCGCCAGCAGCTTGGCCATGGAGGCCTACGAGCAGTACTTC
NA TRBJ2-1 NA TRBV7-3 CASSLFLENEQFF TGTGCCAGCAGCTTATTTCTCGAGAATGAGCAGTTCTTC
NA TRBJ2-2 NA TRBV5-1 CASSDGHADTGELFF TGCGCCAGCAGCGATGGACACGCTGACACCGGGGAGCTGTTTTTT
NA TRBJ1-4 NA TRBV7-8 CASSLGTTSNEKLFF TGTGCCAGCAGCTTAGGGACAACCTCTAATGAAAAACTGTTTTTT
NA TRBJ2-3 NA TRBV28 CASKRLIPGRLHHTQYF TGTGCCAGCAAACGTTTAATCCCGGGACGGCTACATCATACGCAGTATTTT
TRBD1 TRBJ1-1 few TRBV5-4 CASSWDRGDTEAFF TGTGCCAGCAGCTGGGACAGGGGGGACACTGAAGCTTTCTTT
TRBD2 TRBJ2-7 few TRBV5-5 CASSTLAGGGYEQYF TGTGCCAGCAGCACCTTAGCGGGAGGGGGCTACGAGCAGTACTTC
NA TRBJ2-1 NA TRBV28 CASSSFVGARGRDEQFF TGTGCCAGCAGTTCCTTCGTGGGCGCCCGGGGGCGCGATGAGCAGTTCTTC
TRBD1 TRBJ1-2 NA TRBV2 CASTEQGGDYGYTF TGTGCCAGCACCGAGCAGGGGGGAGACTATGGCTACACCTTC
NA TRBJ1-2 once TRBV28 CASSLSPVEDYGYTF TGTGCCAGCAGTTTAAGTCCAGTTGAGGACTATGGCTACACCTTC
TRBD2 TRBJ2-1 NA TRBV19 CAAGLAGAGYNEQFF TGTGCCGCCGGACTAGCGGGGGCCGGGTACAATGAGCAGTTCTTC
TRBD1 TRBJ1-6 NA TRBV2 CATPRGTGDSPLHF TGTGCCACCCCGAGGGGGACAGGGGATTCACCCCTCCACTTT
NA TRBJ2-7 NA TRBV13 CASSPPGGLSYEQYF TGTGCCAGCAGCCCCCCCGGCGGTTTGTCCTACGAGCAGTACTTC
TRBD2 TRBJ2-3 once TRBV6-1 CASKRGREGTDTQYF TGTGCCAGCAAGCGCGGGAGGGAAGGGACAGATACGCAGTATTTT
TRBD1 TRBJ1-5 once TRBV11-1 CASSRDSLNQPQHF TGTGCCAGCAGTAGGGACAGCTTAAATCAGCCCCAGCATTTT
NA TRBJ2-5 NA TRBV4-3 CASSQDLWSDWETQYF TGCGCCAGCAGCCAAGATTTATGGAGCGACTGGGAGACCCAGTACTTC
NA TRBJ1-1 NA TRBV7-9 CASSQQANTEAFF TGTGCCAGCAGCCAACAGGCGAACACTGAAGCTTTCTTT
NA TRBJ1-1 many TRBV29-1 CSVGGGWGMNTEAFF TGCAGCGTCGGGGGGGGTTGGGGAATGAACACTGAAGCTTTCTTT
TRBD2 TRBJ2-7 NA TRBV28 CASTPGGTTSYEQYF TGTGCCAGCACTCCCGGGGGGACCACTTCCTACGAGCAGTACTTC
NA TRBJ2-5 NA TRBV7-6 CASSLAAHRDGGQETQYF TGTGCCAGCAGCTTAGCCGCACACCGGGACGGAGGCCAAGAGACCCAGTACTTC
TRBD2 TRBJ2-3 NA TRBV9 CASSPRESGIPFTDTQYF TGTGCCAGCAGTCCCCGTGAGAGCGGGATCCCCTTCACAGATACGCAGTATTTT
NA TRBJ2-1 many TRBV7-9 CASSMSGNEQFF TGTGCCAGCAGTATGTCGGGGAATGAGCAGTTCTTC
NA TRBJ1-2 NA TRBV25-1 CASSESDSRGYTF TGTGCCAGCAGTGAATCGGACAGTCGGGGCTACACCTTC
NA TRBJ1-2 NA TRBV4-1 CASSVSLNRKTYGYTF TGCGCCAGCAGCGTGAGTCTGAACCGAAAGACCTATGGCTACACCTTC
NA TRBJ1-1 NA TRBV4-1 CASSQDRPSPNTEAFF TGCGCCAGCAGCCAAGACAGGCCGAGTCCGAACACTGAAGCTTTCTTT
NA TRBJ2-4 NA TRBV2 CASSGIGTTNIQYF TGTGCCAGCAGTGGAATCGGGACGACAAACATTCAGTACTTC
NA TRBJ2-1 NA TRBV6-6 CASSSRAYNEQFF TGTGCCAGCAGCTCCAGAGCTTACAATGAGCAGTTCTTC
TRBD1 TRBJ2-5 NA TRBV5-1 CASRTGIQETQYF TGCGCCAGTAGGACAGGCATACAAGAGACCCAGTACTTC
NA TRBJ1-5 NA TRBV6-5 CASSARENSNQPQHF TGTGCCAGCAGTGCCCGGGAGAATAGCAATCAGCCCCAGCATTTT
TRBD2 TRBJ2-5 few TRBV5-4 CASSFVRGGAQETQYF TGTGCCAGCAGCTTCGTACGGGGGGGAGCCCAAGAGACCCAGTACTTC
NA TRBJ1-1 NA TRBV6-1 CASSGGGMEAFF TGTGCCAGCAGTGGGGGAGGGATGGAAGCTTTCTTT
NA TRBJ1-1 NA TRBV5-1 CATTGGGDTEAFF TGCGCCACCACAGGCGGAGGGGACACTGAAGCTTTCTTT
NA TRBJ2-7 NA TRBV5-4 CASSLLGDYEQYF TGTGCCAGCAGCTTGTTAGGGGACTACGAGCAGTACTTC
NA TRBJ2-3 NA TRBV9 CASGPLSTDTQYF TGTGCCAGTGGACCCCTTTCCACAGATACGCAGTATTTT
NA TRBJ1-4 NA TRBV4-1 CASSQLRGYDGSNEKLFF TGCGCCAGCAGCCAATTAAGGGGATATGATGGGTCTAATGAAAAACTGTTTTTT
TRBD1 TRBJ1-2 NA TRBV6-5 CASSRTGENYGYTF TGTGCCAGCAGTCGGACAGGAGAAAACTATGGCTACACCTTC
NA TRBJ1-2 few TRBV29-1 CSVESDRNGYTF TGCAGCGTTGAGTCCGACAGGAACGGCTACACCTTC
NA TRBJ2-7 NA TRBV7-2 CASSLFGGAYEQYF TGTGCCAGCAGCTTATTTGGAGGGGCCTACGAGCAGTACTTC
TRBD2 TRBJ2-5 NA TRBV30 CAWGGMGLAAETQYF TGTGCCTGGGGGGGAATGGGACTAGCGGCGGAGACCCAGTACTTC